One sample yielded the 14 T cell receptor beta chains listed below, sequenced in a study of cytomegalovirus exposure and HLA in healthy donors. PCR amplification relied on 60 Vbeta primers (plus 13 Jbeta primers). Profiling relied on immunoSEQ multiplex PCR, and the TCRdb table lists in-frame clones only, not all of them. The sample holds 100,000 or so clones, 78% seen once. Material: PBMCs. The origin of the receptors is a man under 40 in good health and CMV-seronegative.

This clone was detected once. The genes are TRBV4-3 and TRBJ1-1, with 8 bases fitting TRBD1. Germline CDR1 and CDR2: LGHNA and YSLEER. The CDR3 runs to 16 residues. V lost 1 base and J lost 4; bases outside the gene matches: 8. In DNA form, the CDR3 reads TGCGCCAGCAGCCAAGGGCCCGCAACAGGGGGCACTGAAGCTTTCTTT. Encoded protein: CASSQGPATGGTEAFF.

This clone has only one observation. V usage is TRBV7-8 and J usage is TRBJ2-2, with D possibly matching TRBD2 (5 bases). The germline V and J ends were trimmed by 4 bases and 0 bases, with 18 bases remaining between them. Per the germline V gene, CDR1 is SGHVS and CDR2 is FQNEAQ. The CDR3 totals 18 residues. DNA of the CDR3: TGTGCCAGCAGCTCCGGGAATACATTTATCGCGAACACCGGGGAGCTGTTTTTT. Amino acid sequence: CASSSGNTFIANTGELFF.

The chain recombines TRBV6-4 with TRBJ1-6; D is possibly TRBD1 (6 bases). The germline V and J ends were trimmed by 2 bases and 7 bases, with 12 bases remaining between them. CDR3 length: 15 amino acids. The V gene's germline CDR1 is MRHNA and CDR2 SNTAGT. This CDR3 reads CASSDTGSLNSPLHF. The CDR3 bases are TGTGCCAGCAGTGACACAGGGTCCTTGAATTCACCCCTCCACTTT.

The chain links TRBV28 to TRBJ1-2; D ambiguous. The CDR3 has 12 residues. The germline V gene has CDR1 MDHEN and CDR2 SYDVKM. Trimming shortened V by 6 bases and J by 4 bases, and 9 bases separated the two germline ends. CDR3 bases: TGTGCCAGCAGCTTAGGCGGCTATGGCTACACCTTC. Encoded protein: CASSLGGYGYTF.

This sequence joins TRBV10-3 and TRBJ2-3; D remains ambiguous. Germline values: CDR1 ENHRY, CDR2 SYGVKD. V gave up 2 bases and J gave up 1 base, with 7 bases separating them. The CDR3 extends over 14 amino acids. Here the CDR3 DNA reads TGTGCCATCAGTGAGCGGTCCCGCACAGATACGCAGTATTTT. Amino acids: CAISERSRTDTQYF.

The genes are TRBV7-2 and TRBJ1-2, with 9 bases matching TRBD1. Trimming cost V 5 bases and J 8 bases; bases outside gene matches: 6. Germline CDR1 reads SGHTA; CDR2 reads FQGNSA. The CDR3 extends over 13 amino acids. The CDR3 here is CASSLHRGQGYTF. The CDR3 DNA is TGTGCCAGCAGCCTTCACAGGGGGCAAGGCTACACCTTC.

The chain carries TRBV19 and TRBJ1-2; D call uncertain. Germline-derived CDR1 and CDR2 are LNHDA and SQIVND (reference sequence). The CDR3 spans 16 residues. Trimming removed 0 bases at V and 4 bases at J, with 15 bases between. CDR3 bases: TGTGCCAGTAGTATAGATCCGGCGGGCAGGCCCTATGGCTACACCTTC. It yields the protein CASSIDPAGRPYGYTF.

This clone showed up just a few times. V and J are TRBV29-1 and TRBJ2-2; D may be TRBD2 (6 bases). Trimming cost V 6 bases and J 4 bases, with 9 bases left between them. The CDR3 contains 12 residues. Looked up from germline, CDR1 is SQVTM and CDR2 is ANQGSEA. In DNA, the CDR3 is TGCAGCGTGGAGGGCGGCACCGGGGAGCTGTTTTTT. Translated, it gives CSVEGGTGELFF.

The chain has TRBV5-4 and TRBJ2-5, with D possibly being TRBD2 (5 bases). The DNA end lines up better with TRBJ2-7; the J call may be wrong. The CDR3 is 15 amino acids. Germline values: CDR1 SGHNT, CDR2 YYREEE (reference sequence). In nucleotides, the CDR3 is TGTGCCAGCAGCTTGGAAATCGGGGAACCTTACGAGCAGTACTTC. This encodes CASSLEIGEPYEQYF.

The V call is TRBV7-8, the J call TRBJ1-2; D remains unclear. Germline V gives CDR1 SGHVS, CDR2 FQNEAQ. The CDR3 spans 13 residues. The ends were cut back, 7 bases at V and 7 bases at J, with 16 bases in the middle. CDR3 sequence (DNA): TGTGCCAGCACCGCCGGTTTATTTCGTGGCTACACCTTC. Translating it yields CASTAGLFRGYTF. Based on the CDR3 plus reference TRBV7-8 and TRBJ1-2, the full variable domain is GAGVSQSPRYKVAKRGQDVALRCDPISGHVSLFWYQQALGQGPEFLTYFQNEAQLDKSGLPSDRFFAERPEGSVSTLKIQRTQQEDSAVYLCASTAGLFRGYTFGSGTRLTVV.

This sequence joins TRBV25-1 and TRBJ1-1; no firm D call. Germline assignment: CDR1 MGHDK and CDR2 SYGVNS. Trimming stripped 8 bases from V and 4 bases from J, with 20 bases between. This CDR3 spans 15 amino acids. The DNA of the CDR3 is TGTGCCAGCGGCACACTGCGGGGAGGCCCCACTGAAGCTTTCTTT. Protein: CASGTLRGGPTEAFF.

The chain couples TRBV7-9 to TRBJ2-5; D ambiguous. The last part of the DNA fits TRBJ2-7 better; the J call may be wrong. Germline-derived CDR1 and CDR2 are SEHNR and FQNEAQ (reference sequence). The CDR3 spans 14 residues. The DNA for the CDR3 is TGTGCCAGCAGCTCGCCTCAAGCCCTCTACGAGCAGTACTTC. As protein: CASSSPQALYEQYF.

The chain employs TRBV6-5 and TRBJ1-2, with 8 positions matching TRBD1. The CDR3 runs to 13 residues. Unmatched junction bases numbered 8, after V lost 7 bases and J lost 7 bases. Looked up from germline, CDR1 is MNHEY and CDR2 is SVGAGI. CDR3 bases: TGTGCCAGCACCGAGGGACAGGAACGTGGCTACACCTTC. Translated, it gives CASTEGQERGYTF.

The chain uses TRBV2 and TRBJ2-3; no clear D gene. Germline V gives CDR1 SNHLY, CDR2 FYNNEI. This CDR3 comprises 14 residues. Trimming took 2 bases from V and 3 from J, leaving 9 bases between them. CDR3 in amino acids: CASSEFLVTDTQYF. CDR3 nucleotides: TGTGCCAGCAGTGAATTTCTCGTTACAGATACGCAGTATTTT.